One TCR beta chain is described in this entry. The record originates from a study of control samples from healthy donors and cancer patients. Repertoires were generated with immunoSEQ multiplex PCR, while TCRdb's copy carries only in-frame clones and drops some. Here the sample spans roughly 150,000 clones, 92% being singletons. The V gene end was trimmed by 0 bases and the J gene end by 6 bases; junction bases not matched to a gene: 7. CDR1 and CDR2 (germline): KGHDR, SFDVKD. CDR3 length equals 17 residues. The sequenced sample consisted of blood. This TCR was sampled from a woman in her twenties or thirties in good health. The V call is TRBV24-1, the J call TRBJ2-2, with 9 bases identical to TRBD1. The CDR3 nucleotides read TGTGCCACCAGTGATTTGCTCAGGACAGGGGAGGCCGGGGAGCTGTTTTTT. Its translation is CATSDLLRTGEAGELFF.